This T cell receptor beta chain was identified during a study of prognosis after radiotherapy for stage I lung cancer. Findings and caveats of the study: After stereotactic body radiation therapy, patients with later distant metastases showed lower Shannon entropy.

Two-round multiplex PCR on genomic DNA was the method by which TCR beta CDR3 was amplified. Individual primers that were specific to each TRBV and TRBJ gene served in first-round PCR. TCRdb re-analysed the multiplex PCR reads in MiXCR, keeping a single row per CDR3 protein. The sample consists of roughly 32,000 distinct CDR3 sequences, roughly 40% of them appearing once. The length of the CDR3 is 12 residues. The V gene end was trimmed by 6 bases and the J gene end by 4 bases; junction bases not matched to a gene: 3. Germline loops: CDR1 SNHLY, CDR2 FYNNEI. On this clonotype itself: What it binds is unknown.

The sample consisted of PBMCs, taken before or after stereotactic body radiation therapy (not recorded which). The receptor comes from a donor aged 50 or older with non-small cell lung cancer. J is TRBJ2-7 and V is TRBV2, with 7 bases that match TRBD1. CDR3 in DNA: TGTGCCAGCAGGGACAGGCTGTACGAGCAGTACTTC. As protein: CASRDRLYEQYF.